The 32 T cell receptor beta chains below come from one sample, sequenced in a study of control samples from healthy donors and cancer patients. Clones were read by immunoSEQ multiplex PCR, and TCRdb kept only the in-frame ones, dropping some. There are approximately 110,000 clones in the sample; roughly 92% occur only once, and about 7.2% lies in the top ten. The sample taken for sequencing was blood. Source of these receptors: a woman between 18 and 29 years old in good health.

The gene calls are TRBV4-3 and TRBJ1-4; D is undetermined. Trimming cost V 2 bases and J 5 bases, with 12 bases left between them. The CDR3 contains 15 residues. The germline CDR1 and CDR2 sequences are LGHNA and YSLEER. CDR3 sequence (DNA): TGCGCCAGCAGCCAACGAAGGGCGGGAAATGAAAAACTGTTTTTT. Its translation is CASSQRRAGNEKLFF.

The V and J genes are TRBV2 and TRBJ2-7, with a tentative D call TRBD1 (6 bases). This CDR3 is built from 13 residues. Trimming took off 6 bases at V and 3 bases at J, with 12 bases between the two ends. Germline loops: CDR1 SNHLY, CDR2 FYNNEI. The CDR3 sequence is CASSRGGNYEQYF. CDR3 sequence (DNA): TGTGCCAGCAGCAGGGGCGGCAACTACGAGCAGTACTTC.

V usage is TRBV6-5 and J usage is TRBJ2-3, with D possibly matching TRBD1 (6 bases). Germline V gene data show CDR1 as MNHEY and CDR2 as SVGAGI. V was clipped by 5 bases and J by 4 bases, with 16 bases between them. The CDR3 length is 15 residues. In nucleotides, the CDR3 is TGTGCCAGCAGTCCCATGGGGACACCCGCAGATACGCAGTATTTT. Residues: CASSPMGTPADTQYF.

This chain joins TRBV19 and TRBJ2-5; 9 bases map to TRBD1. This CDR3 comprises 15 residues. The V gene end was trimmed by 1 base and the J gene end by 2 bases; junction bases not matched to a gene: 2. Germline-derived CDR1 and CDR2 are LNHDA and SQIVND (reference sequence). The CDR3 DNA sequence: TGTGCCAGTAGTATAGGAGGGACAGGGCAAGAGACCCAGTACTTC. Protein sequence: CASSIGGTGQETQYF.

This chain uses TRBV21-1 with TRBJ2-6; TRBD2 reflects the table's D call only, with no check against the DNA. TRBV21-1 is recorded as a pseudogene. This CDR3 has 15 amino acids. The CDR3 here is CADFGGLSGANVLTF. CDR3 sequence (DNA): TGTGCCGACTTCGGAGGGCTCTCTGGGGCCAACGTCCTGACTTTC.

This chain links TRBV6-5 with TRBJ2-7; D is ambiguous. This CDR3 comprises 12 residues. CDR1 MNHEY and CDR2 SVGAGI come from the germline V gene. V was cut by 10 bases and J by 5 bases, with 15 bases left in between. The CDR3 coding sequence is TGTGCCACCTCCTTCATCAGCCACGAGCAGTACTTC. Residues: CATSFISHEQYF.

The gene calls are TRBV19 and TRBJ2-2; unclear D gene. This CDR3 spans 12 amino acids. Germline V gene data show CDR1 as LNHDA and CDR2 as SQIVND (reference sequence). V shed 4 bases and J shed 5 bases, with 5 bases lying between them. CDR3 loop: CASSRITGELFF. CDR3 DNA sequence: TGTGCCAGTAGTAGGATTACCGGGGAGCTGTTTTTT.

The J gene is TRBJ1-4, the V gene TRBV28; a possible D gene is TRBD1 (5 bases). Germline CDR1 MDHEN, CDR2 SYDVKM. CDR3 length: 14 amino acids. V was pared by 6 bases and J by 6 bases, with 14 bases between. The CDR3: CASRTGGSYEKLFF. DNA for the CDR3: TGTGCCAGCAGAACTGGGGGGTCTTATGAAAAACTGTTTTTT.

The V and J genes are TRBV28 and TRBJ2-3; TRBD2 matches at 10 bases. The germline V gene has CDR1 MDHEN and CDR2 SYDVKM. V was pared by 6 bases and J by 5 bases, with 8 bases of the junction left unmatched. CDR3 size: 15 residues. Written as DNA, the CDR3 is TGTGCCAGCAGGACAGCGGGAGGGCCCGGAGATACGCAGTATTTT. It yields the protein CASRTAGGPGDTQYF.

The CDR3 loop is CASSWTASTDTQYF. The CDR3 DNA is TGTGCCAGCAGCTGGACAGCTAGCACAGATACGCAGTATTTT. V and J are TRBV6-4 and TRBJ2-3, with TRBD1 as a possible D gene (6 bases). Trimming took off 6 bases at V and 0 bases at J, with 10 bases between the two ends. Germline CDR1 is MRHNA and CDR2 is SNTAGT. The CDR3 is 14 residues long.

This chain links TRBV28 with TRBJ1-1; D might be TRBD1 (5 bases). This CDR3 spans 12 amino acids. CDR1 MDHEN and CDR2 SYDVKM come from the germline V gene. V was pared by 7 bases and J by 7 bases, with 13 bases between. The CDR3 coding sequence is TGTGCCAGCAAGACCGGGGGATTTGAAGCTTTCTTT. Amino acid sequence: CASKTGGFEAFF.

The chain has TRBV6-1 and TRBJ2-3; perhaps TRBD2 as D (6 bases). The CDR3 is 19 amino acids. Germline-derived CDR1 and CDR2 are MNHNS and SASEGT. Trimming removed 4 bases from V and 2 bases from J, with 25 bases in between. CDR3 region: CASSGTPQGGTDFTDTQYF. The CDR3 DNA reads TGTGCCAGCAGTGGTACCCCCCAAGGAGGGACGGACTTCACAGATACGCAGTATTTT.

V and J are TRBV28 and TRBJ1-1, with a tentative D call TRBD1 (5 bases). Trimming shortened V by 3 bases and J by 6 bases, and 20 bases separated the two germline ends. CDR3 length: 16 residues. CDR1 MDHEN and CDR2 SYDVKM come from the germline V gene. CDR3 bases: TGTGCCAGCAGTTTCCAGTTCGGGGGTGGTTTCTCTGAAGCTTTCTTT. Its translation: CASSFQFGGGFSEAFF.

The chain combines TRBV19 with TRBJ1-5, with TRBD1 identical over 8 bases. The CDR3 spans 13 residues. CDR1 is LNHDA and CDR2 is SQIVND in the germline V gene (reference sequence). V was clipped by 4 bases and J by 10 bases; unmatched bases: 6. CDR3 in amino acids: CASSTPQGGPQHF. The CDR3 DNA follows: TGTGCCAGTAGTACCCCACAGGGGGGACCCCAGCATTTT.

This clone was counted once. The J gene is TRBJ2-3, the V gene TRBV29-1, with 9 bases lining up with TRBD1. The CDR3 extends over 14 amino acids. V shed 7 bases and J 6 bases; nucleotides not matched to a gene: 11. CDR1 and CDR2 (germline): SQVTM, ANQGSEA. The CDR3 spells CSGRGGTGPDTQYF. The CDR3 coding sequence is TGCAGCGGTAGGGGGGGGACAGGGCCGGATACGCAGTATTTT.

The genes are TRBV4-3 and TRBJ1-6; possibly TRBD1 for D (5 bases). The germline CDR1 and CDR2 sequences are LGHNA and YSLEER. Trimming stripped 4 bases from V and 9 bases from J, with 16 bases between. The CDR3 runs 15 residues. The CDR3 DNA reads TGCGCCAGCAGCCCGGACGCCCAGGGCATTTCACCCCTCCACTTT. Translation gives CASSPDAQGISPLHF.

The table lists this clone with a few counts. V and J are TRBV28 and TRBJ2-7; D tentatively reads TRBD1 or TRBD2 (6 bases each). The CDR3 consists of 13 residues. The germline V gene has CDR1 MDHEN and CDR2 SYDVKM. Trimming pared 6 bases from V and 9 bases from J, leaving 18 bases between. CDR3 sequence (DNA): TGTGCCAGCAGAACTACAGGGTCGGGGGTGCAGTACTTC. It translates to CASRTTGSGVQYF.

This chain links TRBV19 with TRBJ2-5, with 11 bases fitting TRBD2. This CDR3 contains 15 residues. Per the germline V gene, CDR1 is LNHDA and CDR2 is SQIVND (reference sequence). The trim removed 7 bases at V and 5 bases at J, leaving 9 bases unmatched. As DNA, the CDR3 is TGTGCCAGTACATTAGCGGGAGGGCCGGCTGAGACCCAGTACTTC. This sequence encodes CASTLAGGPAETQYF.

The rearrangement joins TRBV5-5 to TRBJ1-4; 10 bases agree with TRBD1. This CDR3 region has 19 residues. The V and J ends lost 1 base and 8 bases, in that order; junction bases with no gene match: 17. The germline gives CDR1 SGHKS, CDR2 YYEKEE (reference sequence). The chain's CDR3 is CASSLSDLQPTGGGEKLFF. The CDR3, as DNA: TGTGCCAGCAGCTTGTCCGACTTACAACCGACAGGGGGCGGGGAAAAACTGTTTTTT.

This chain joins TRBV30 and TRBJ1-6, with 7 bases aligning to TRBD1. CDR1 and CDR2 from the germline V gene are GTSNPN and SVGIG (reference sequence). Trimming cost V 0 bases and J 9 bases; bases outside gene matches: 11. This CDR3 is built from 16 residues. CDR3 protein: CAWSVRSAGGTSPLHF. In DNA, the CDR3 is TGTGCCTGGAGTGTACGATCCGCAGGGGGTACTTCACCCCTCCACTTT.

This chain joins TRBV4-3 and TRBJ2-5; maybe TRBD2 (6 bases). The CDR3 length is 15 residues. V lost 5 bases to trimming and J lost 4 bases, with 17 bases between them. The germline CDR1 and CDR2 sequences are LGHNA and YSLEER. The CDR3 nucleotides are TGCGCCAGCAGCGGATCCTGGGACTTCCGAGAGACCCAGTACTTC. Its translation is CASSGSWDFRETQYF.

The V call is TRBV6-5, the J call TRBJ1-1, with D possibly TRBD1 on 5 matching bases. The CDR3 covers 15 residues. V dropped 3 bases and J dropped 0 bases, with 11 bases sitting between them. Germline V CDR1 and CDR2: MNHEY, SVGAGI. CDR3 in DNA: TGTGCCAGCAGTTATAGGAAGGGGCTGAACACTGAAGCTTTCTTT. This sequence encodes CASSYRKGLNTEAFF.

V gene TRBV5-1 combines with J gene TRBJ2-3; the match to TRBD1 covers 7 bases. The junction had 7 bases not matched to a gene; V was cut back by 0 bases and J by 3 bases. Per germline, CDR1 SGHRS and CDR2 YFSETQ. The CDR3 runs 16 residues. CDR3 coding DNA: TGCGCCAGCAGCTTGGAGGTCGGCAGGGGGACAGATACGCAGTATTTT. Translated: CASSLEVGRGTDTQYF.

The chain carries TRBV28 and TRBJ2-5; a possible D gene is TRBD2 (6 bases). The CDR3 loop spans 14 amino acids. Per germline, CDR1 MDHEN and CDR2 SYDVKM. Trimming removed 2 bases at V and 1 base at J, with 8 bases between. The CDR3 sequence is CASSLVGGQETQYF. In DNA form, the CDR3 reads TGTGCCAGCAGTTTAGTCGGGGGCCAAGAGACCCAGTACTTC.

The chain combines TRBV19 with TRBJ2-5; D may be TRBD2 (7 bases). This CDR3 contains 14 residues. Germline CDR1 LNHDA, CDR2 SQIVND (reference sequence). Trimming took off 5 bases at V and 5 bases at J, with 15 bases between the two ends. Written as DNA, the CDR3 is TGTGCCAGTAGTCCCGCGGGGGCCCGGGAGACCCAGTACTTC. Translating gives CASSPAGARETQYF.

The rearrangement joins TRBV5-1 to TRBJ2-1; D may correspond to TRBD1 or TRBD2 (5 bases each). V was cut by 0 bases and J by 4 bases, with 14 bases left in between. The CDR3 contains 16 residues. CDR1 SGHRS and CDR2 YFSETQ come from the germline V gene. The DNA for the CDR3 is TGCGCCAGCAGCTTGGCCCCGGGACGCACATACAATGAGCAGTTCTTC. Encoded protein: CASSLAPGRTYNEQFF.

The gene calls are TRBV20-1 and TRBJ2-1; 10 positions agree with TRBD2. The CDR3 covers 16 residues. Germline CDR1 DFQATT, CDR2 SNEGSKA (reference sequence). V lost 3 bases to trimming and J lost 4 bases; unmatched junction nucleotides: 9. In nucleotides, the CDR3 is TGCAGTGCTAGTCCATTCAGCGGGGGGGATTACAATGAGCAGTTCTTC. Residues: CSASPFSGGDYNEQFF.

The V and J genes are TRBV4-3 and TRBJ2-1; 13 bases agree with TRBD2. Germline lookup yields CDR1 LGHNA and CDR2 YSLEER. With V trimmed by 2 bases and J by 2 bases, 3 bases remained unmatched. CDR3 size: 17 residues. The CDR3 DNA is TGCGCCAGCAGCCAAACACTAGCGGGAGGGCCCTACAATGAGCAGTTCTTC. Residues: CASSQTLAGGPYNEQFF.

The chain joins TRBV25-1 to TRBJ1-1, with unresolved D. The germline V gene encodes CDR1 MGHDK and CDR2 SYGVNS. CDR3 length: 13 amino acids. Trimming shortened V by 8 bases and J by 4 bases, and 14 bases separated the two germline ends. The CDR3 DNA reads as TGTGCCAGCTCCTTTTCTCTTGGCACTGAAGCTTTCTTT. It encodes CASSFSLGTEAFF.

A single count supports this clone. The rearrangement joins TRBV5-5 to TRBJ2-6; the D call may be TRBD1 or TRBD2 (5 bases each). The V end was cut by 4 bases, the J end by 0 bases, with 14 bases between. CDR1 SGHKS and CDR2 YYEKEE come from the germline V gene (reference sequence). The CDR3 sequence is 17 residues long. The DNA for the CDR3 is TGTGCCAGCAGCCGGGACCCAGAACCCTCTGGGGCCAACGTCCTGACTTTC. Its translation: CASSRDPEPSGANVLTF.

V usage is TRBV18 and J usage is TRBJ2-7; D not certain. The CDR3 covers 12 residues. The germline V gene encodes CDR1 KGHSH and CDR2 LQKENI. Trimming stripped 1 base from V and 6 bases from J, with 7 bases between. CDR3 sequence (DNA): TGTGCCAGCTCACCACAAGCGACCGAGCAGTACTTC. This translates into CASSPQATEQYF.

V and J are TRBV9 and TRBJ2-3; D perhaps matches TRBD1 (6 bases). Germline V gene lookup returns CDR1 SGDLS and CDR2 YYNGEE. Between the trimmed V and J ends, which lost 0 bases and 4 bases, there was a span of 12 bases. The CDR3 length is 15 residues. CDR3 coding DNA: TGTGCCAGCAGCGTAGAGGGCAGGGGCGCAGATACGCAGTATTTT. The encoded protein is CASSVEGRGADTQYF.